These 18 T cell receptor beta chains were all obtained from the same sample, sequenced in a study of Graves' ophthalmopathy and Graves' hyperthyroidism. RNA transcripts were the source from which TCR beta CDR3 regions were amplified. First-round RT-PCR used HTBI primers; second-round multiplex PCR followed. TCRdb re-derived calls from the multiplex PCR reads in MiXCR, one entry per CDR3 protein. The sample contains about 220,000 distinct CDR3 sequences, about 22% of which appear only once. The specimen sequenced was peripheral blood. The origin of the receptors is a woman in her forties or fifties with Graves' ophthalmopathy.

This clonotype was detected only a few times. V is TRBV5-1 and J is TRBJ2-5; possible D gene TRBD2, 5 bases. V lost 4 bases, J lost 8 bases, and 27 bases lay in between. This CDR3 has 17 residues. The V gene's germline CDR1 is SGHRS and CDR2 YFSETQ. The CDR3 DNA is TGCGCCAGCAGCCCACAGATCCTAAGGAACCCCGGGATAACCCAGTACTTC. Its protein is CASSPQILRNPGITQYF.

The chain employs TRBV6-1 and TRBJ2-7, with TRBD1 as a possible D gene (5 bases). The V gene lost 2 bases and the J gene lost 7 bases, with 15 bases spanning the gap. The CDR3 covers 14 residues. CDR1 and CDR2 (germline): MNHNS, SASEGT. The CDR3 coding sequence is TGTGCCAGCAGTGAAAAGGGGCCTCCAGTGGAGCAGTACTTC. This encodes CASSEKGPPVEQYF.

As to this clonotype: Just one base apart from a much larger clone, this may be a read error. The chain links TRBV6-1 to TRBJ2-2; 7 nucleotides align to TRBD1. The CDR3 loop spans 12 amino acids. CDR1 and CDR2 from the germline V gene are MNHNS and SASEGT. J was trimmed by 6 bases and V by 8 bases; bases with no gene match: 3. CDR3 bases: TGTGCCAGCCGGGACAGTCCCGGGGAGCTGTTTTTT. It codes for CASRDSPGELFF.

This clonotype was seen a few times. The chain links TRBV28 to TRBJ2-7; D unclear. Germline CDR1 MDHEN, CDR2 SYDVKM. CDR3 length: 13 amino acids. With 0 bases removed from V and 2 bases from J, the gap between germline ends came to 5 bases. The CDR3 DNA follows: TGTGCCAGCAGTTTATGGGTCACCTACGAGCAGTACTTC. Its protein product is CASSLWVTYEQYF.

In this sample, this clonotype turned up many times. The chain joins TRBV6-5 to TRBJ1-1; no definite D call. The CDR3 runs to 13 residues. Trimming took off 2 bases at V and 1 base at J, with 5 bases between the two ends. Germline V gives CDR1 MNHEY, CDR2 SVGAGI. CDR3 sequence (DNA): TGTGCCAGCAGTTACGGAGGGAACACTGAAGCTTTCTTT. Protein product: CASSYGGNTEAFF.

The table lists this clonotype with many counts. V is TRBV12-3 or TRBV12-4 and J is TRBJ1-1; no clear D. Trimming cost V 3 bases and J 4 bases, with 9 bases left between them. The CDR3 covers 13 residues. This CDR3 is CASSFKVTTEAFF. In DNA form, the CDR3 reads TGTGCCAGCAGTTTCAAGGTTACCACTGAAGCTTTCTTT.

This clonotype occurred many times. V gene TRBV6-7 combines with J gene TRBJ2-6; D not certain. TRBV6-7 is known as an ORF, though its function is uncertain. This CDR3 region has 12 residues. Trimming stripped 11 bases from V and 3 bases from J, with 8 bases between. CDR3 in amino acids: CARQDGANVLTF. CDR3 coding DNA: TGTGCCCGCCAAGATGGGGCCAACGTCCTGACTTTC.

This chain uses TRBV2 with TRBJ2-3, with unresolved D. Trimming took 7 bases from V and 2 from J, leaving 10 bases between them. The V gene's germline CDR1 is SNHLY and CDR2 FYNNEI. CDR3 size: 13 residues. CDR3 nucleotides: TGTGCCAGCATCCAGTATTTCACAGATACGCAGTATTTT. This codes for CASIQYFTDTQYF.

This clonotype was seen at least ten times. The chain uses TRBV3-1 and TRBJ2-7; 7 bases fit TRBD2. CDR1 and CDR2 (germline): LGHDT, YNNKEL (reference sequence). V was pared by 3 bases and J by 6 bases, with 11 bases of the junction left unmatched. The CDR3 is 15 amino acids. DNA for the CDR3: TGTGCCAGCAGCCAGAAAAGCGGGATTTACGCCGAGCAGTACTTC. It codes for CASSQKSGIYAEQYF.

With regard to this clonotype: A much larger clone lies one base from this, so it may be a read error. The genes are TRBV2 and TRBJ1-5; 10 bases agree with TRBD1. Trimming removed 8 bases from V and 6 bases from J; junction bases left unmatched: 4. CDR3 size: 13 residues. Germline V lookup: CDR1 SNHLY, CDR2 FYNNEI. The CDR3 loop reads CASGTGAVQPQHF. CDR3 sequence (DNA): TGTGCCAGCGGGACAGGGGCTGTTCAGCCCCAGCATTTT.

This clonotype was recorded many times. This rearrangement joins TRBV2 to TRBJ1-1; D ambiguous. CDR1 SNHLY and CDR2 FYNNEI come from the germline V gene. V was shortened by 4 bases and J by 4 bases, with 13 bases between the two germline ends. The CDR3 length is 14 residues. Here the CDR3 reads CASSGSALTTEAFF. The CDR3 nucleotides are TGTGCCAGCAGTGGGTCAGCTCTGACCACTGAAGCTTTCTTT.

There are many counts of this clonotype. The rearrangement uses TRBV28 and TRBJ1-3; D ambiguous. This CDR3 is built from 11 residues. CDR1 is MDHEN and CDR2 is SYDVKM in the germline V gene. With 11 bases removed from V and 1 base from J, the gap between germline ends came to 6 bases. For the CDR3, the DNA is TGTGCCCTCTCTTCTGGAAACACCATATATTTT. This translates into CALSSGNTIYF.

This clonotype was detected many times. This sequence joins TRBV6-4 and TRBJ2-2; D unclear. CDR3 length: 17 residues. V was clipped by 8 bases and J by 6 bases, with 25 bases between them. Germline V gene sequence: CDR1 MRHNA, CDR2 SNTAGT. CDR3 region: CASFGRAKRDTAGELFF. CDR3 bases: TGTGCCAGCTTCGGAAGGGCGAAAAGGGATACGGCCGGGGAGCTGTTTTTT.

The CDR3 reads CASSLTSLADNGETQYF. Written as DNA, the CDR3 is TGTGCCAGCAGCTTAACTTCCCTAGCGGACAATGGGGAGACCCAGTACTTC. The chain combines TRBV11-1 with TRBJ2-5; 7 bases map to TRBD2. This CDR3 has 17 residues. Germline CDR1 and CDR2: SGHAT and FQDESV (reference sequence). The trim removed 2 bases at V and 5 bases at J, leaving 14 bases unmatched.

The table lists this clonotype with many counts. The chain carries TRBV2 and TRBJ2-5; no reliable D call. CDR3 size: 17 residues. The V end was cut by 2 bases, the J end by 2 bases, with 18 bases between. Per germline, CDR1 SNHLY and CDR2 FYNNEI. The CDR3 spells CASSEHGRIAGQETQYF. As DNA, the CDR3 is TGTGCCAGCAGTGAACACGGTCGTATCGCAGGACAAGAGACCCAGTACTTC.

This clonotype has a count of ten or more. The chain uses TRBV19 and TRBJ1-2; 8 nucleotides align to TRBD1. CDR1 is LNHDA and CDR2 is SQIVND in the germline V gene (reference sequence). V lost 5 bases, J lost 2 bases, and 13 bases stayed unmatched. This CDR3 is 17 amino acids long. CDR3 protein: CASSYAWAGGANYGYTF. CDR3 coding DNA: TGTGCCAGTAGTTATGCCTGGGCAGGGGGCGCGAACTATGGCTACACCTTC.

The sample holds many counts of this clonotype. The gene calls are TRBV4-1 and TRBJ1-2, with 11 positions matching TRBD1. The CDR3 totals 16 residues. V was pared by 3 bases and J by 7 bases, with 10 bases of the junction left unmatched. Per germline, CDR1 MGHRA and CDR2 YSYEKL. CDR3 in amino acids: CASSQRTGGDRRGYTF. CDR3 bases: TGCGCCAGCAGCCAGAGGACAGGGGGCGATCGTCGTGGCTACACCTTC.

The rearrangement joins TRBV2 to TRBJ2-3, with 7 bases identical to TRBD1. The CDR3 runs to 16 residues. Trimming cost V 6 bases and J 3 bases; bases outside gene matches: 12. CDR1 SNHLY and CDR2 FYNNEI come from the germline V gene. CDR3 DNA sequence: TGTGCCAGCAGCAAGGCTACAGGGGTAAGGACAGATACGCAGTATTTT. This gives the protein CASSKATGVRTDTQYF.